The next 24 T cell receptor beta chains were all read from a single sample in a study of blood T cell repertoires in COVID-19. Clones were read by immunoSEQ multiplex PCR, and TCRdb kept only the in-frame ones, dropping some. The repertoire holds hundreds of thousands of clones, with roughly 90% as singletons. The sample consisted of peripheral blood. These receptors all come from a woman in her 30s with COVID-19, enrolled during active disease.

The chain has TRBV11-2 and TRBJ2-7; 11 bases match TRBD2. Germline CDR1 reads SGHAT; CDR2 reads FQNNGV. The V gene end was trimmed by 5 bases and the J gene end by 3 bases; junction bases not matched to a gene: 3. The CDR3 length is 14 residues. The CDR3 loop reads CASSKTSGSYEQYV. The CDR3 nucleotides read TGTGCCAGCAGCAAAACTAGCGGGAGCTACGAGCAGTACGTC.

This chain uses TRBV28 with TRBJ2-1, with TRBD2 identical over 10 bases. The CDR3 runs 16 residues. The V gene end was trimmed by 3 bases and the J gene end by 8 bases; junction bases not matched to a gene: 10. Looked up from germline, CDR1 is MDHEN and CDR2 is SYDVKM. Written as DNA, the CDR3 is TGTGCCAGCAGTTTGCAGCGGGAGGGCCGGTGGGATGAGCAGTTCTTC. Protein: CASSLQREGRWDEQFF.

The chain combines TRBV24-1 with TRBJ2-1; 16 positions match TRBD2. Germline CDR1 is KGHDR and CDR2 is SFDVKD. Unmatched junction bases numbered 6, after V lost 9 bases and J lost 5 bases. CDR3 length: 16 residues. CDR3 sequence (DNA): TGTGCCACCTCCGGGACTAGCGGGAGGGGTGACAATGAGCAGTTCTTC. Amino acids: CATSGTSGRGDNEQFF.

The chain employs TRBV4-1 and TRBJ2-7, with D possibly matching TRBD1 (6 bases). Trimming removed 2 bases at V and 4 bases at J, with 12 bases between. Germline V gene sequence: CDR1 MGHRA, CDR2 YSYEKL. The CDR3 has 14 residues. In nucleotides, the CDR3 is TGCGCCAGCAGCCAAATTACAGGGAATTACGAGCAGTACTTC. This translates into CASSQITGNYEQYF.

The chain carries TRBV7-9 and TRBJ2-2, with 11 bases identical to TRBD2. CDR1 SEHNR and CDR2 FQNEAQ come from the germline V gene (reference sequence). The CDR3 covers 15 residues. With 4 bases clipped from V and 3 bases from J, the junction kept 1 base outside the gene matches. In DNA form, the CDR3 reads TGTGCCAGCAGCTCACTAGCGGGAGACACCGGGGAGCTGTTTTTT. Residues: CASSSLAGDTGELFF.

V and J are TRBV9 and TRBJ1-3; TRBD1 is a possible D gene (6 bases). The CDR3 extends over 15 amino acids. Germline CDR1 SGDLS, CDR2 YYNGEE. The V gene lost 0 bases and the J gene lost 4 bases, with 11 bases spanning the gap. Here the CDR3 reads CASSVEGVRGNTIYF. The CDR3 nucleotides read TGTGCCAGCAGCGTAGAGGGGGTGCGAGGAAACACCATATATTTT.

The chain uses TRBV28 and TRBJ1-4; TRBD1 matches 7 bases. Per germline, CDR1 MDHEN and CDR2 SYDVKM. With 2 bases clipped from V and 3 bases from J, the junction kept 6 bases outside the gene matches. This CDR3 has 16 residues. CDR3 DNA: TGTGCCAGCAGTTTAGGCAGGGGGTGGGCTAATGAAAAACTGTTTTTT. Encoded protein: CASSLGRGWANEKLFF.

CDR3 DNA sequence: TGTGCCAGCTCACCACCGGGACTAGCGGGCCCAGATACGCAGTATTTT. Translating it yields CASSPPGLAGPDTQYF. The genes are TRBV18 and TRBJ2-3; 12 bases line up with TRBD2. Per germline, CDR1 KGHSH and CDR2 LQKENI. V lost 0 bases and J lost 4; bases outside the gene matches: 2. CDR3 length: 16 residues.

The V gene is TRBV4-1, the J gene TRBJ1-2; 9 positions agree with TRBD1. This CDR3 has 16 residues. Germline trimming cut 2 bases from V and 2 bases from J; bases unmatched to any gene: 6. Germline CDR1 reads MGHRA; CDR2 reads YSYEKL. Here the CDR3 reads CASSQPQGARNYGYTF. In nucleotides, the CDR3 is TGCGCCAGCAGCCAACCACAGGGGGCACGGAACTATGGCTACACCTTC.

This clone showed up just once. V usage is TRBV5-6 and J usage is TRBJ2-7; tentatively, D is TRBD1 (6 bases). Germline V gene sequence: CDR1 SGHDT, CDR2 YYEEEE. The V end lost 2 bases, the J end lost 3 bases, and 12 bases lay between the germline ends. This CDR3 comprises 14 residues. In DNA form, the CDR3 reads TGTGCCAGCAGCTTCGGGACAAACTTCTACGAGCAGTACTTC. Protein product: CASSFGTNFYEQYF.

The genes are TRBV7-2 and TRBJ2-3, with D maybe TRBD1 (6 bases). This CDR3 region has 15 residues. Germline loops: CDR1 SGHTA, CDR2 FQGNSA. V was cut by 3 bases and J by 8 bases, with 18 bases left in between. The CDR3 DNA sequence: TGTGCCAGCAGCTTGGCTACCACAGGGATAGGTACGCAGTATTTT. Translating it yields CASSLATTGIGTQYF.

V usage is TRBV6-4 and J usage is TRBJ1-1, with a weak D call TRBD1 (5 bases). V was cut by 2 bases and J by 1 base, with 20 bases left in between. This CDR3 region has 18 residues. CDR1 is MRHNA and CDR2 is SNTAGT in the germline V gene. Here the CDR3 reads CASSDGNIGGTANTEAFF. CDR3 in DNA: TGTGCCAGCAGTGACGGGAATATCGGGGGGACGGCGAACACTGAAGCTTTCTTT.

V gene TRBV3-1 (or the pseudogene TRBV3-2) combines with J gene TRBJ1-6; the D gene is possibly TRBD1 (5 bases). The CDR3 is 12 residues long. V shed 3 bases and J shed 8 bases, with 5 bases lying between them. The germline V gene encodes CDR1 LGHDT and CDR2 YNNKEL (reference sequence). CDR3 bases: TGTGCCAGCAGCCACAGGGATTCACCCCTCCACTTT. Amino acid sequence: CASSHRDSPLHF.

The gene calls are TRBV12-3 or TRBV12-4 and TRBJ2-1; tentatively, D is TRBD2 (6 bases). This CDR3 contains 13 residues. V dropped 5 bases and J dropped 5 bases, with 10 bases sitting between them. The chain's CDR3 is CASSPGLNNEQFF. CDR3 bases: TGTGCCAGCAGTCCGGGACTTAACAATGAGCAGTTCTTC.

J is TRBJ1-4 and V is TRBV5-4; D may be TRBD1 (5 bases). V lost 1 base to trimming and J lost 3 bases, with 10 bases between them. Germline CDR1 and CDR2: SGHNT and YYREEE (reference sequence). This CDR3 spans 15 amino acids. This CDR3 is CASSLWGDANEKLFF. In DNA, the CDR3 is TGTGCCAGCAGCTTGTGGGGGGACGCTAATGAAAAACTGTTTTTT.

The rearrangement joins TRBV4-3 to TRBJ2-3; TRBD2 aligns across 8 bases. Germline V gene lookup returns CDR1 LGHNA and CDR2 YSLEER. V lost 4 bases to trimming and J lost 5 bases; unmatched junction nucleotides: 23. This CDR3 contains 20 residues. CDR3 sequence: CASSPQGSGVTQKEVDTQYF. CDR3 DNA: TGCGCCAGCAGCCCCCAGGGTAGCGGGGTTACGCAAAAGGAGGTAGATACGCAGTATTTT.

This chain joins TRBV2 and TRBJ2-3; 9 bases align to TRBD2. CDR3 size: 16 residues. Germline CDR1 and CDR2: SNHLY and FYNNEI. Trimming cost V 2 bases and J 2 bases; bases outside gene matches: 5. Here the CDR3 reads CASSESRGRDTDTQYF. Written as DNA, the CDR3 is TGTGCCAGCAGTGAATCCCGCGGGAGGGACACAGATACGCAGTATTTT.

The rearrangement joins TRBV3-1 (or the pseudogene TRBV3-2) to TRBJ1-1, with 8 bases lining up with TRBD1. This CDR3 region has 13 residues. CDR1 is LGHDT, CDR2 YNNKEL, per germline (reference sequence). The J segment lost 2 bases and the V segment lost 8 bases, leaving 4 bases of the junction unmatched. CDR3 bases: TGTGCCAGCCAGGGGGCGGGAAACACTGAAGCTTTCTTT. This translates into CASQGAGNTEAFF.

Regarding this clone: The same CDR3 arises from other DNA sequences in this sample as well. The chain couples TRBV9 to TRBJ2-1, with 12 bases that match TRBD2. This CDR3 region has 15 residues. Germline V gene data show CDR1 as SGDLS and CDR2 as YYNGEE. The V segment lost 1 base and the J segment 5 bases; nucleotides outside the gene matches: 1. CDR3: CASSVRLAGDNEQFF. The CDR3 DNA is TGTGCCAGCAGCGTAAGACTAGCGGGGGACAATGAGCAGTTCTTC.

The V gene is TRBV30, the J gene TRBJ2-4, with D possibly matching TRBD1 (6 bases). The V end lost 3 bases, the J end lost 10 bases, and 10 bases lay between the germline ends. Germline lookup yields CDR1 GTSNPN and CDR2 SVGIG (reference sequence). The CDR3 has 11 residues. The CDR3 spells CAWRAGAIQYF. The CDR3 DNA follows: TGTGCCTGGAGAGCAGGGGCTATTCAGTACTTC. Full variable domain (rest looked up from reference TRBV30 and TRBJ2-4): SQTIHQWPATLVQPVGSPLSLECTVEGTSNPNLYWYRQAAGRGLQLLFYSVGIGQISSEVPQNLSASRPQDRQFILSSKKLLLSDSGFYLCAWRAGAIQYFGAGTRLSVL.

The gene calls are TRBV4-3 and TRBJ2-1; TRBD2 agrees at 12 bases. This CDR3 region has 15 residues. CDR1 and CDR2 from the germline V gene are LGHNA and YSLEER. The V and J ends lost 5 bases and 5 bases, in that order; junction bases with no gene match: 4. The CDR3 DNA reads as TGCGCCAGCAGCTCACTAGCGGGAGGAAACAATGAGCAGTTCTTC. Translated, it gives CASSSLAGGNNEQFF.

The chain's CDR3 is CASSYSRTGTSGLHYEQYF. The CDR3 region has the DNA TGTGCCAGCAGTTACTCACGGACCGGGACTAGCGGGCTCCACTACGAGCAGTACTTC. V and J are TRBV6-2 or TRBV6-3 and TRBJ2-7; TRBD2 matches 12 bases. J lost 3 bases, V lost 0 bases, and 12 bases had no gene match. The CDR3 has 19 amino acids. Germline V CDR1 and CDR2: MNHEY, SVGEGT.

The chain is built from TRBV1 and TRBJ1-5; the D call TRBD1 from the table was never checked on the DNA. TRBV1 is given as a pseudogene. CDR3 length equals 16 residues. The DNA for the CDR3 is TGCACCAGCAGCGTCCAGGACATCCATAGCAATCAGCCCCAGCATTTT. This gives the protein CTSSVQDIHSNQPQHF.

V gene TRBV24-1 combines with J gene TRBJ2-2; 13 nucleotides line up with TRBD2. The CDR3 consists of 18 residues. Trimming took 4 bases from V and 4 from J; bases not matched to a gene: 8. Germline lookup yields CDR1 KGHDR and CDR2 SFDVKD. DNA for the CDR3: TGTGCCACCAGTGACAGGGGGACTAGCGGGGATGTCACCGGGGAGCTGTTTTTT. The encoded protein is CATSDRGTSGDVTGELFF.